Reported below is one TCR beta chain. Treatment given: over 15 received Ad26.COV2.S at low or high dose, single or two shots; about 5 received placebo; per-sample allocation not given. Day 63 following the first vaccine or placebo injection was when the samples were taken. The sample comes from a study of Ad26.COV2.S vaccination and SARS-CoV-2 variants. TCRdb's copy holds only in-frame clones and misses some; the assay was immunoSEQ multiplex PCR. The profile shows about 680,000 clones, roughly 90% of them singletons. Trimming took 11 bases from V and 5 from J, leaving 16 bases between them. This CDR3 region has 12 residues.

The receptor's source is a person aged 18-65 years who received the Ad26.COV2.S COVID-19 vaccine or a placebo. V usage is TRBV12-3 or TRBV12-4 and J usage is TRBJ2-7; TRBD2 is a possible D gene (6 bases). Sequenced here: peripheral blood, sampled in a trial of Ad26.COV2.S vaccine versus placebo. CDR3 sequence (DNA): TGTGCCTCCCGCGGGGCCCCCAACGAGCAGTACTTC. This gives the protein CASRGAPNEQYF.